One and the same sample provided the 13 T cell receptor beta chains below, sequenced in a study of blood T cell repertoires in COVID-19. The assay was immunoSEQ multiplex PCR, and TCRdb's table has in-frame clones only and misses some. The table has 250,000 to 300,000 clones, roughly nine tenths seen once. Input material: peripheral blood. The origin of the receptors is a woman between 45 and 60 years old who had recovered from COVID-19.

This sequence joins TRBV10-3 and TRBJ2-7; 10 bases are shared with TRBD2. Germline assignment: CDR1 ENHRY and CDR2 SYGVKD. Trimming removed 5 bases from V and 2 bases from J; junction bases left unmatched: 9. The CDR3 covers 16 residues. CDR3 in DNA: TGTGCCATCAGTCCGTTCGGACTAGCGGAGACCTACGAGCAGTACTTC. It encodes CAISPFGLAETYEQYF.

The chain has TRBV4-3 and TRBJ2-1; TRBD2 aligns across 13 bases. CDR1 is LGHNA, CDR2 YSLEER, per germline. The CDR3 length is 13 residues. V trimming: 8 bases; J trimming: 12 bases; junction bases outside the gene matches: 7. The CDR3 DNA is TGCGCCAGCTCGGGACTAGCGGGATTGGGGCAGTTCTTC. Its translation: CASSGLAGLGQFF.

The rearrangement links TRBV15 to TRBJ2-1; TRBD1 matches 7 bases. The CDR3 length is 19 residues. The germline gives CDR1 LNHNV, CDR2 YYDKDF (reference sequence). Losses at the gene ends were 0 bases for V and 2 bases for J; bases not matched to a gene: 13. The CDR3 DNA reads TGTGCCACCAGCAGAGAGGGACAGAGAAGCTCCAGGCCCTACAATGAGCAGTTCTTC. Residues: CATSREGQRSSRPYNEQFF.

The chain joins TRBV5-1 to TRBJ2-2, with D perhaps TRBD1 (6 bases). V lost 4 bases and J lost 4, with 20 bases in between. There are 17 residues in the CDR3. Looked up from germline, CDR1 is SGHRS and CDR2 is YFSETQ. The CDR3 protein is CASSPRDIAMVTGELFF. CDR3 bases: TGCGCCAGCAGCCCCCGGGACATAGCTATGGTCACCGGGGAGCTGTTTTTT. Variable domain in full (rest from reference TRBV5-1 and TRBJ2-2): KAGVTQTPRYLIKTRGQQVTLSCSPISGHRSVSWYQQTPGQGLQFLFEYFSETQRNKGNFPGRFSGRQFSNSRSEMNVSTLELGDSALYLCASSPRDIAMVTGELFFGEGSRLTVL.

The chain links TRBV29-1 to TRBJ1-1, with TRBD1 as a possible D gene (5 bases). Germline CDR1 and CDR2: SQVTM and ANQGSEA. Trimming stripped 4 bases from V and 5 bases from J, with 8 bases between. This CDR3 has 11 amino acids. The chain's CDR3 is CSVARVTEAFF. The CDR3 DNA sequence: TGCAGCGTTGCCAGGGTGACTGAAGCTTTCTTT.

In this sample, this clone turned up once. V usage is TRBV7-9 and J usage is TRBJ2-1, with unresolved D. This CDR3 is 11 amino acids long. Germline-derived CDR1 and CDR2 are SEHNR and FQNEAQ (reference sequence). The ends were cut back, 4 bases at V and 6 bases at J, with 4 bases in the middle. CDR3 DNA sequence: TGTGCCAGCAGCTATATCAATGAGCAGTTCTTC. It translates to CASSYINEQFF.

The CDR3 loop is CASRQGFGEQYF. DNA for the CDR3: TGTGCCAGCAGACAGGGTTTTGGCGAGCAGTACTTC. The chain is built from TRBV7-2 and TRBJ2-7, with a tentative D call TRBD1 (6 bases). V dropped 6 bases and J dropped 6 bases, with 12 bases sitting between them. The CDR3 consists of 12 residues. The germline V gene encodes CDR1 SGHTA and CDR2 FQGNSA.

This clone was detected only once. The V call is TRBV7-2, the J call TRBJ2-4; 9 nucleotides match TRBD1. The junction had 2 bases not matched to a gene; V was cut back by 1 base and J by 1 base. CDR3 size: 16 residues. Germline CDR1 and CDR2: SGHTA and FQGNSA. The CDR3 here is CASSLGGTGAKNIQYF. CDR3 nucleotide sequence: TGTGCCAGCAGCTTAGGCGGGACAGGGGCCAAAAACATTCAGTACTTC.

The chain couples TRBV7-2 to TRBJ1-5; 7 bases line up with TRBD1. In germline, CDR1 is SGHTA, CDR2 FQGNSA. The CDR3 extends over 14 amino acids. The J segment lost 7 bases and the V segment lost 5 bases, leaving 8 bases of the junction unmatched. CDR3 bases: TGTGCCAGCAGCCCCTCGGCAGGGGGACAGCCCCAGCATTTT. Translation: CASSPSAGGQPQHF. Together with reference TRBV7-2 and TRBJ1-5, the CDR3 gives the full variable domain: GAGVSQSPSNKVTEKGKDVELRCDPISGHTALYWYRQSLGQGLEFLIYFQGNSAPDKSGLPSDRFSAERTGGSVSTLTIQRTQQEDSAVYLCASSPSAGGQPQHFGDGTRLSIL.

The rearrangement uses TRBV5-1 and TRBJ2-5; D unclear. V lost 4 bases and J 3 bases, leaving 7 bases between the germline ends. The CDR3 spans 12 residues. Germline V gene sequence: CDR1 SGHRS, CDR2 YFSETQ. CDR3 protein: CASSIVKETQYF. The CDR3 DNA sequence: TGCGCCAGCAGCATAGTTAAAGAGACCCAGTACTTC.

The chain recombines TRBV6-2 or TRBV6-3 with TRBJ2-7; D remains unclear. V was shortened by 2 bases and J by 2 bases, with 7 bases between the two germline ends. The CDR3 extends over 13 amino acids. The germline gives CDR1 MNHEY, CDR2 SVGEGT. The chain's CDR3 is CASSYAATYEQYF. In DNA form, the CDR3 reads TGTGCCAGCAGTTACGCGGCTACCTACGAGCAGTACTTC.

Remarks on this clone: Sequence at one end of the junction differs from germline and may be a read error. The chain links TRBV2 to TRBJ2-7; 9 bases agree with TRBD2. Looked up from germline, CDR1 is SNHLY and CDR2 is FYNNEI. The CDR3 runs 11 residues. The CDR3 loop is CASSEGRRGGF. The CDR3 bases are TGTGCCAGCAGTGAAGGTCGGCGGGGGGGCTTC.

This chain joins TRBV27 and TRBJ2-7; 8 bases are a match to TRBD2. The CDR3 contains 15 residues. Germline V CDR1 and CDR2: MNHEY, SMNVEV (reference sequence). The J segment lost 2 bases and the V segment lost 4 bases, leaving 7 bases of the junction unmatched. The CDR3: CASSYISGTTYEQYF. CDR3 DNA: TGTGCCAGCAGTTATATTAGCGGGACAACCTACGAGCAGTACTTC.